This T cell receptor (beta chain) was observed in a study of blood T cell repertoires in COVID-19. About the research overall: Whether acute or convalescent, the COVID-19 samples came from the United States, Italy and Spain. PBMCs, B-cell-depleted T cells, or T cells were the source of the cDNA or gDNA that made up the material.

The authors' processing: Estimation of nucleated cell counts relied on the amplification of reference gene primers. The repertoire was sequenced with immunoSEQ multiplex PCR; TCRdb's copy has only in-frame clones and lacks some. The DNA gave D and trimming, while V, J and clone size come from that table. Among about 220,000 clones listed, about three quarters were seen once. V was pared by 3 bases and J by 2 bases, with 6 bases of the junction left unmatched. The CDR3 spans 15 residues. In germline, CDR1 is SGHRS, CDR2 YFSETQ. Sequencing input: peripheral blood. This sequence was found in a woman in her sixties or seventies with acute or convalescent COVID-19. The J gene is TRBJ2-3, the V gene TRBV5-1; 7 bases are a match to TRBD1. CDR3 region: CASSSGQLNTDTQYF. CDR3 DNA sequence: TGCGCCAGCAGCTCGGGACAGCTAAACACAGATACGCAGTATTTT.